The next 31 T cell receptor beta chains were all read from a single sample in a study of T cell changes during pregnancy in multiple sclerosis. Using immunoSEQ multiplex PCR, the repertoire was profiled, and TCRdb retains in-frame clones only, with some absent. This table has tens of thousands of clones, under 95% appearing once. The sequences come from CD4+ T cells from peripheral blood mononuclear cells, collected in the second trimester of pregnancy. The receptors stem from a female donor in good health, enrolled as a control in a pregnancy study.

This clone came up once. V gene TRBV7-9 combines with J gene TRBJ2-1; 10 bases match TRBD2. Germline trimming cut 4 bases from V and 5 bases from J; bases unmatched to any gene: 8. The CDR3 length is 16 residues. Germline V gives CDR1 SEHNR, CDR2 FQNEAQ (reference sequence). The CDR3 bases are TGTGCCAGCAGCTCCCAGCGGGGGGGTACTCACAATGAGCAGTTCTTC. As protein: CASSSQRGGTHNEQFF.

The V call is TRBV7-2, the J call TRBJ2-1; 9 positions agree with TRBD2. The V and J ends lost 5 bases and 10 bases, in that order; junction bases with no gene match: 12. The CDR3 is 15 amino acids. CDR1 is SGHTA and CDR2 is FQGNSA in the germline V gene. DNA for the CDR3: TGTGCCAGCAGCCTCACTAGCGGGCGCCAGAGGGAGCAGTTCTTC. Its translation is CASSLTSGRQREQFF.

This chain joins TRBV6-4 and TRBJ2-3; 7 bases match TRBD2. There are 13 residues in the CDR3. Trimming cost V 1 base and J 6 bases; bases outside gene matches: 1. Looked up from germline, CDR1 is MRHNA and CDR2 is SNTAGT. Here the CDR3 DNA reads TGTGCCAGCAGTGACTTCGGGGGGGATACGCAGTATTTT. Protein: CASSDFGGDTQYF.

The V gene is TRBV10-3, the J gene TRBJ2-5, with 10 bases that match TRBD2. Per germline, CDR1 ENHRY and CDR2 SYGVKD. The J segment lost 5 bases and the V segment lost 6 bases, leaving 6 bases of the junction unmatched. This CDR3 has 14 amino acids. The CDR3: CAIRGTSAQETQYF. CDR3 nucleotides: TGTGCCATCAGAGGGACTAGCGCGCAGGAGACCCAGTACTTC.

This clone was seen only a few times. This chain uses TRBV7-9 with TRBJ1-5; D may be TRBD1 (5 bases). V lost 1 base to trimming and J lost 7 bases, with 14 bases between them. There are 15 residues in the CDR3. From germline, CDR1 is SEHNR and CDR2 FQNEAQ (reference sequence). The CDR3 region has the DNA TGTGCCAGCAGCTTAGGTTCAGGGCTGCAACAGCCCCAGCATTTT. Translation: CASSLGSGLQQPQHF.

The chain links TRBV19 to TRBJ2-7, with D tentatively TRBD2 (6 bases). The CDR3 runs to 16 residues. V was cut by 2 bases and J by 2 bases, with 16 bases left in between. In germline, CDR1 is LNHDA, CDR2 SQIVND (reference sequence). CDR3 bases: TGTGCCAGTAGTATAATTGGAGGGGACCTTACCTACGAGCAGTACTTC. Amino acid sequence: CASSIIGGDLTYEQYF.

The rearrangement links TRBV11-2 to TRBJ2-1; 10 nucleotides match TRBD2. The V and J ends lost 2 bases and 1 base, in that order; junction bases with no gene match: 8. CDR3 size: 18 residues. The germline gives CDR1 SGHAT, CDR2 FQNNGV. CDR3 protein: CASSLTASGGASYNEQFF. DNA of the CDR3: TGTGCCAGCAGCTTAACTGCTAGCGGGGGAGCATCCTACAATGAGCAGTTCTTC.

This chain joins TRBV11-2 and TRBJ2-1; 11 nucleotides align to TRBD2. With 2 bases clipped from V and 7 bases from J, the junction kept 10 bases outside the gene matches. The germline gives CDR1 SGHAT, CDR2 FQNNGV. CDR3 length: 17 amino acids. The CDR3 DNA sequence: TGTGCCAGCAGCTTACTTGTAGCGGGGGGGCCTCGGAATGAGCAGTTCTTC. It is translated as CASSLLVAGGPRNEQFF.

The V and J genes are TRBV27 and TRBJ1-6; D perhaps matches TRBD1 (6 bases). The CDR3 has 16 amino acids. The V and J ends lost 3 bases and 7 bases respectively, with 16 bases between them. Looked up from germline, CDR1 is MNHEY and CDR2 is SMNVEV (reference sequence). CDR3 region: CASSFSTGTSNSPLHF. DNA of the CDR3: TGTGCCAGCAGTTTCTCCACCGGGACAAGCAATTCACCCCTCCACTTT.

The chain recombines TRBV28 with TRBJ1-2; weak D call: TRBD1 (5 bases). V was clipped by 3 bases and J by 7 bases, with 12 bases between them. CDR3 length equals 13 residues. The germline V gene encodes CDR1 MDHEN and CDR2 SYDVKM. The CDR3 coding sequence is TGTGCCAGCAGTTTCGGCGGGACGCCTGGCTACACCTTC. It specifies CASSFGGTPGYTF.

The V gene is TRBV12-5, the J gene TRBJ2-3, with 8 bases matching TRBD2. Germline-derived CDR1 and CDR2 are LGHNT and FRNRAP. V was pared by 8 bases and J by 2 bases, with 21 bases of the junction left unmatched. The CDR3 is 19 amino acids. CDR3 residues: CASPVPAGGLRGATDTQYF. The CDR3 DNA reads TGTGCTAGTCCTGTGCCCGCGGGGGGCTTACGGGGGGCCACAGATACGCAGTATTTT.

V is TRBV7-6 and J is TRBJ1-4; TRBD1 agrees at 7 bases. Per the germline V gene, CDR1 is SGHVS and CDR2 is FNYEAQ. The CDR3 is 16 residues long. The V gene end was trimmed by 5 bases and the J gene end by 2 bases; junction bases not matched to a gene: 8. The CDR3 is CASSLRQGQTNEKLFF. In nucleotides, the CDR3 is TGTGCCAGCAGCCTTAGGCAGGGACAGACTAATGAAAAACTGTTTTTT.

The chain couples TRBV19 to TRBJ1-5, with 7 bases matching TRBD1. The V and J ends lost 4 bases and 0 bases, in that order; junction bases with no gene match: 3. Germline values: CDR1 LNHDA, CDR2 SQIVND (reference sequence). This CDR3 has 15 amino acids. The CDR3 DNA is TGTGCCAGTAGTAAGGGACAGATTAGCAATCAGCCCCAGCATTTT. Amino acids: CASSKGQISNQPQHF.

Only one count was recorded for this clone. The V gene is TRBV7-2, the J gene TRBJ1-5; D uncertain. Germline V gene lookup returns CDR1 SGHTA and CDR2 FQGNSA. CDR3 length: 14 residues. V was pared by 1 base and J by 11 bases, with 15 bases between. Written as DNA, the CDR3 is TGTGCCAGCAGCTTAGTGACGGGTCCCGAGGCCCAGCATTTT. Protein product: CASSLVTGPEAQHF.

The rearrangement uses TRBV4-3 and TRBJ2-3; 14 nucleotides align to TRBD2. The junction had 5 bases not matched to a gene; V was cut back by 5 bases and J by 7 bases. This CDR3 region has 15 residues. Per germline, CDR1 LGHNA and CDR2 YSLEER. The DNA for the CDR3 is TGCGCCAGCAGCAGACTAGCGGGGGGGCAAAATACGCAGTATTTT. Protein sequence: CASSRLAGGQNTQYF.

The chain carries TRBV28 and TRBJ1-4, with TRBD1 as a possible D gene (6 bases). Per germline, CDR1 MDHEN and CDR2 SYDVKM. V lost 6 bases to trimming and J lost 10 bases, with 18 bases between them. The CDR3 covers 14 residues. CDR3 sequence (DNA): TGTGCCAGCAGCGTAGCCAGGGGATTTAGAAAACTGTTTTTT. It specifies CASSVARGFRKLFF.

J is TRBJ2-3 and V is TRBV5-6, with D tentatively TRBD1 (6 bases). This CDR3 comprises 14 residues. CDR1 and CDR2 (germline): SGHDT, YYEEEE. V was clipped by 6 bases and J by 0 bases, with 11 bases between them. The CDR3 DNA follows: TGTGCCAGCAAGACCACAGGGAGCACAGATACGCAGTATTTT. Protein: CASKTTGSTDTQYF.

In this sample, this clone turned up once. The rearrangement uses TRBV30 and TRBJ1-2; 9 nucleotides agree with TRBD1. The germline V gene encodes CDR1 GTSNPN and CDR2 SVGIG (reference sequence). The CDR3 is 13 residues long. With V trimmed by 1 base and J by 6 bases, 3 bases remained unmatched. The CDR3 DNA follows: TGTGCCTGGAGTGAAACAGGGGGCGATGGCTACACCTTC. Amino acid sequence: CAWSETGGDGYTF.

Concerning this clone itself: Other nucleotide sequences from this sample produce the same CDR3. This chain links TRBV18 with TRBJ1-5; tentatively, D is TRBD1 (6 bases). The CDR3 totals 13 residues. The V and J ends lost 3 bases and 4 bases respectively, with 7 bases between them. Per the germline V gene, CDR1 is KGHSH and CDR2 is LQKENI. The DNA of the CDR3 is TGTGCCAGCTCACCGGACAGAAATCAGCCCCAGCATTTT. It specifies CASSPDRNQPQHF. The full variable domain, with the rest looked up from reference TRBV18 and TRBJ1-5, is NAGVMQNPRHLVRRRGQEARLRCSPMKGHSHVYWYRQLPEEGLKFMVYLQKENIIDESGMPKERFSAEFPKEGPSILRIQQVVRGDSAAYFCASSPDRNQPQHFGDGTRLSIL.

This clone showed up just a few times. The V and J genes are TRBV19 and TRBJ1-5; weak D call: TRBD1 (5 bases). Trimming took 7 bases from V and 5 from J, leaving 18 bases between them. CDR1 and CDR2 (germline): LNHDA, SQIVND (reference sequence). The CDR3 contains 15 residues. The chain's CDR3 is CASIRNGGDHQPQHF. The DNA of the CDR3 is TGTGCCAGTATTCGGAATGGGGGGGACCATCAGCCCCAGCATTTT.

The chain recombines TRBV18 with TRBJ1-5; D is undetermined. Germline values: CDR1 KGHSH, CDR2 LQKENI. The CDR3 has 14 amino acids. V shed 2 bases and J shed 7 bases, with 12 bases lying between them. CDR3: CASSPAVIAQPQHF. For the CDR3, the DNA is TGTGCCAGCTCACCAGCAGTGATTGCCCAGCCCCAGCATTTT. The full variable domain, its missing parts supplied by reference TRBV18 and TRBJ1-5, is NAGVMQNPRHLVRRRGQEARLRCSPMKGHSHVYWYRQLPEEGLKFMVYLQKENIIDESGMPKERFSAEFPKEGPSILRIQQVVRGDSAAYFCASSPAVIAQPQHFGDGTRLSIL.

This chain links TRBV6-1 with TRBJ1-6; no clear D. Germline CDR1 MNHNS, CDR2 SASEGT. The germline V and J ends were trimmed by 6 bases and 9 bases, with 18 bases remaining between them. This CDR3 has 15 amino acids. CDR3 residues: CASRVQILERSPLHF. The CDR3 nucleotides read TGTGCCAGCAGGGTCCAGATTTTAGAGCGTTCACCCCTCCACTTT.

This chain links TRBV6-5 with TRBJ2-1; a possible D gene is TRBD2 (6 bases). V was clipped by 10 bases and J by 8 bases, with 24 bases between them. The CDR3 consists of 15 residues. Per the germline V gene, CDR1 is MNHEY and CDR2 is SVGAGI. CDR3 residues: CAIQKGRGVIHEQFF. The CDR3 nucleotides read TGTGCCATCCAAAAAGGGCGGGGTGTCATCCATGAGCAGTTCTTC.

This chain joins TRBV9 and TRBJ2-3; 13 positions agree with TRBD2. Germline V gene sequence: CDR1 SGDLS, CDR2 YYNGEE. This CDR3 spans 18 amino acids. The V gene end was trimmed by 4 bases and the J gene end by 0 bases; junction bases not matched to a gene: 8. For the CDR3, the DNA is TGTGCCAGCAGCTTTTCGACTAGCGGGGGGACTAGCACAGATACGCAGTATTTT. Its protein product is CASSFSTSGGTSTDTQYF. The variable domain in full, with the rest retrieved from reference TRBV9 and TRBJ2-3, is DSGVTQTPKHLITATGQRVTLRCSPRSGDLSVYWYQQSLDQGLQFLIQYYNGEERAKGNILERFSAQQFPDLHSELNLSSLELGDSALYFCASSFSTSGGTSTDTQYFGPGTRLTVL.

V gene TRBV15 combines with J gene TRBJ2-1; 10 nucleotides agree with TRBD2. J gave up 3 bases and V 3 bases, and 2 bases lay outside the gene matches. Germline V lookup: CDR1 LNHNV, CDR2 YYDKDF (reference sequence). CDR3 length equals 15 residues. CDR3 region: CATSRLAGDYNEQFF. The CDR3 coding sequence is TGTGCCACCAGCAGGCTAGCGGGGGACTACAATGAGCAGTTCTTC.

The genes are TRBV5-6 and TRBJ2-5; 7 bases align to TRBD1. With 0 bases clipped from V and 4 bases from J, the junction kept 0 bases outside the gene matches. Germline-derived CDR1 and CDR2 are SGHDT and YYEEEE. CDR3 length equals 13 residues. CDR3 in DNA: TGTGCCAGCAGCTTGGGACAGGGAGAGACCCAGTACTTC. Protein sequence: CASSLGQGETQYF.

The rearrangement links TRBV5-1 to TRBJ2-5; no clear D. The V gene lost 1 base and the J gene lost 0 bases, with 10 bases spanning the gap. This CDR3 has 15 residues. Germline CDR1 is SGHRS and CDR2 is YFSETQ. The CDR3 DNA sequence: TGCGCCAGCAGCTTGAGAGGCGGCCACCAAGAGACCCAGTACTTC. This codes for CASSLRGGHQETQYF.

V and J are TRBV28 and TRBJ1-2; D remains ambiguous. CDR1 and CDR2 from the germline V gene are MDHEN and SYDVKM. The CDR3 has 14 amino acids. V lost 5 bases and J 4 bases, leaving 14 bases between the germline ends. For the CDR3, the DNA is TGTGCCAGCAGTGAGAGAGGGCCCTCCTATGGCTACACCTTC. Protein product: CASSERGPSYGYTF.

The CDR3 loop is CASSQLPEITYEQYF. CDR3 coding DNA: TGTGCCAGCAGCCAACTCCCCGAGATTACCTACGAGCAGTACTTC. This rearrangement joins TRBV4-2 to TRBJ2-5; unclear D gene. The DNA end lines up better with TRBJ2-7; the J call may be wrong. Germline V gene sequence: CDR1 LGHNA, CDR2 YNFKEQ. The CDR3 contains 15 residues.

In this sample, this clone turned up once. This chain joins TRBV27 and TRBJ2-5; 8 bases map to TRBD1. This CDR3 is built from 18 residues. CDR1 MNHEY and CDR2 SMNVEV come from the germline V gene (reference sequence). V was pared by 1 base and J by 5 bases, with 15 bases of the junction left unmatched. CDR3 residues: CASSLLAGQGKGLETQYF. In DNA, the CDR3 is TGTGCCAGCAGTTTATTGGCTGGACAGGGTAAAGGATTGGAGACCCAGTACTTC.

On this clone itself: The sample holds other DNA sequences that translate to the same CDR3. The chain couples TRBV4-3 to TRBJ2-5; possible D gene TRBD2, 6 bases. This CDR3 is built from 15 residues. The germline V gene encodes CDR1 LGHNA and CDR2 YSLEER. Deletions cut 4 bases from V and 5 bases from J, with 17 bases between. The CDR3, as DNA: TGCGCCAGCAGCCCCCGAGGAGGGGTAAGGGAGACCCAGTACTTC. It is translated as CASSPRGGVRETQYF.